The sample holds a few counts of the clone carrying this TCR delta chain. Its antigen is as yet unknown. Translating this DNA gives a protein that differs at residue 21 from the TCRdb one, which belongs to a much larger clone; a read error is likely, and the protein shown is this translation. These data originate in a study of γδ T cells in repeated Plasmodium falciparum infection. General observations from the study: Over time and infection, Vgamma9/Vdelta2+ repertoires remained highly stable and polyclonal. Vdelta2-negative gammadelta repertoires appeared less diverse and less shared in Malian than Australian children.

The V gene's germline CDR1 is GEAIGNYY and CDR2 EKD. The length of the CDR3 is 23 residues. TCRdb re-called the multiplex PCR reads using CATT. This sample has 50,000 or so delta-chain clones; 1.6% occur once, and the top ten carry over 6.5%. Bulk repertoires came from Vgamma9/Vdelta2+ or Vdelta2-negative gammadelta T cells flow-sorted from PBMC. Specimen: gamma-delta T cells from blood. The sequence came from a pool of human donors (malaria-infected and uninfected, not separated). The V gene is TRDV2; the J gene was not called; TRDD3 is taken as the D call from the table, unchecked against the DNA. CDR3: CACDFLSLSQKGIPRRYTDKHIF. In nucleotides, the CDR3 is TGTGCCTGTGACTTCCTCTCACTTTCCCAGAAGGGGATTCCTCGGCGTTACACCGATAAACACATCTTT.